The 20 T cell receptor beta chains in this list originate from one sample, sequenced in a study of cytomegalovirus exposure and HLA in healthy donors. The PCR ran on 60 Vbeta and 13 Jbeta primers. Some clones are missing from TCRdb's copy, which holds only in-frame ones; the method was immunoSEQ multiplex PCR. The table lists around 100,000 clones. Input material: PBMCs. These receptors were taken from a woman aged 25 to 39 in good health and CMV-seronegative.

The rearrangement links TRBV5-6 to TRBJ2-2; the match to TRBD1 covers 10 bases. Trimming removed 0 bases from V and 5 bases from J; junction bases left unmatched: 4. The CDR3 covers 16 residues. From germline, CDR1 is SGHDT and CDR2 YYEEEE. The CDR3 loop is CASSLAMDRGTGELFF. Written as DNA, the CDR3 is TGTGCCAGCAGCTTGGCCATGGACAGGGGGACCGGGGAGCTGTTTTTT. Supplemented by reference TRBV5-6 and TRBJ2-2, the full variable domain reads DAGVTQSPTHLIKTRGQQVTLRCSPKSGHDTVSWYQQALGQGPQFIFQYYEEEERQRGNFPDRFSGHQFPNYSSELNVNALLLGDSALYLCASSLAMDRGTGELFFGEGSRLTVL.

The chain is built from TRBV5-6 and TRBJ2-5; 13 bases are shared with TRBD2. The CDR3 spans 15 residues. V shed 2 bases and J 3 bases; nucleotides not matched to a gene: 1. Germline V gene data show CDR1 as SGHDT and CDR2 as YYEEEE. The CDR3 here is CASSFTSGGEETQYF. In DNA, the CDR3 is TGTGCCAGCAGCTTCACTAGCGGGGGGGAAGAGACCCAGTACTTC.

V usage is TRBV5-1 and J usage is TRBJ1-1; D is unresolved. V lost 3 bases, J lost 2 bases, and 11 bases lay in between. Germline V gene data show CDR1 as SGHRS and CDR2 as YFSETQ. The CDR3 contains 14 residues. As DNA, the CDR3 is TGCGCCAGCAGCTACGACATGACCAACACTGAAGCTTTCTTT. It specifies CASSYDMTNTEAFF.

The rearrangement uses TRBV5-6 and TRBJ2-7; D is uncertain. This CDR3 has 15 residues. Germline-derived CDR1 and CDR2 are SGHDT and YYEEEE. V was cut by 2 bases and J by 0 bases, with 12 bases left in between. Written as DNA, the CDR3 is TGTGCCAGCAGCTTCGACTCCCACCCCTCCTACGAGCAGTACTTC. This sequence encodes CASSFDSHPSYEQYF. The full variable domain, in which reference TRBV5-6 and TRBJ2-7 provide the parts outside the CDR3, is DAGVTQSPTHLIKTRGQQVTLRCSPKSGHDTVSWYQQALGQGPQFIFQYYEEEERQRGNFPDRFSGHQFPNYSSELNVNALLLGDSALYLCASSFDSHPSYEQYFGPGTRLTVT.

The chain carries TRBV27 and TRBJ2-3; TRBD2 matches 8 bases. Trimming removed 3 bases from V and 4 bases from J; junction bases left unmatched: 6. This CDR3 spans 15 amino acids. Germline assignment: CDR1 MNHEY and CDR2 SMNVEV (reference sequence). DNA for the CDR3: TGTGCCAGCAGTTTTAGGCGGGGGGTGGCAGATACGCAGTATTTT. This translates into CASSFRRGVADTQYF.

This chain uses TRBV5-1 with TRBJ1-2; 8 bases map to TRBD1. Trimming at V came to 4 bases and at J to 4 bases, leaving 12 bases not matched to a gene. Germline V gene data show CDR1 as SGHRS and CDR2 as YFSETQ. CDR3 length: 16 amino acids. CDR3 nucleotides: TGCGCCAGCAGCCTCGGACAGGGTCCCTCCGGCTATGGCTACACCTTC. This gives the protein CASSLGQGPSGYGYTF.

CDR3 amino acids: CASNVGQNTEAFF. In nucleotides, the CDR3 is TGTGCCAGTAACGTGGGACAGAACACTGAAGCTTTCTTT. The chain links TRBV19 to TRBJ1-1; D possibly corresponds to TRBD1 (6 bases). The CDR3 has 13 residues. The germline gives CDR1 LNHDA, CDR2 SQIVND (reference sequence). Trimming removed 7 bases from V and 1 base from J, with 10 bases in between.

J is TRBJ2-7 and V is TRBV7-3; D unclear. The CDR3 extends over 13 amino acids. Germline V gene data show CDR1 as SGHTA and CDR2 as FQGTGA. Trimming took off 4 bases at V and 3 bases at J, with 10 bases between the two ends. In nucleotides, the CDR3 is TGTGCCAGCAGCTCAGACACCAACTACGAGCAGTACTTC. This gives the protein CASSSDTNYEQYF.

The rearrangement joins TRBV27 to TRBJ1-5; 10 nucleotides agree with TRBD1. This CDR3 is built from 14 residues. Germline loops: CDR1 MNHEY, CDR2 SMNVEV (reference sequence). The junction had 8 bases not matched to a gene; V was cut back by 6 bases and J by 9 bases. The CDR3 region is CASRGQGERSPQHF. The CDR3 DNA sequence: TGTGCCAGCAGAGGACAGGGGGAGCGGTCGCCCCAGCATTTT.

This sequence joins TRBV5-1 and TRBJ2-3; 7 bases agree with TRBD1. CDR1 and CDR2 from the germline V gene are SGHRS and YFSETQ. There are 15 residues in the CDR3. The J segment lost 10 bases and the V segment lost 4 bases, leaving 15 bases of the junction unmatched. CDR3 amino acids: CASSQPFEGGAAQYF. The CDR3 DNA is TGCGCCAGCAGCCAGCCGTTTGAAGGGGGCGCGGCGCAGTATTTT.

The chain employs TRBV18 and TRBJ2-1; no firm D call. The V end lost 1 base, the J end lost 8 bases, and 12 bases lay between the germline ends. The CDR3 consists of 14 residues. Germline loops: CDR1 KGHSH, CDR2 LQKENI. The CDR3 nucleotides are TGTGCCAGCTCACCACGGGCCTTCAAGGATGAGCAGTTCTTC. Its protein product is CASSPRAFKDEQFF.

The rearrangement uses TRBV11-2 and TRBJ2-5, with TRBD2 as a possible D gene (5 bases). Deletions cut 5 bases from V and 4 bases from J, with 14 bases between. Germline V lookup: CDR1 SGHAT, CDR2 FQNNGV. The CDR3 loop spans 14 amino acids. The CDR3 protein is CASSRGGQTETQYF. The CDR3 nucleotides read TGTGCCAGCAGCCGTGGCGGGCAAACAGAGACCCAGTACTTC.

This sequence joins TRBV27 and TRBJ1-1; D possibly corresponds to TRBD1 (6 bases). Germline V gene lookup returns CDR1 MNHEY and CDR2 SMNVEV (reference sequence). The V gene lost 1 base and the J gene lost 0 bases, with 12 bases spanning the gap. The CDR3 has 16 residues. The CDR3, as DNA: TGTGCCAGCAGTTTATATCAGGGGATCATGAACACTGAAGCTTTCTTT. Translating gives CASSLYQGIMNTEAFF.

The chain employs TRBV5-6 and TRBJ2-5, with 11 bases aligning to TRBD2. The CDR3 has 15 amino acids. Germline CDR1 is SGHDT and CDR2 is YYEEEE. V lost 4 bases to trimming and J lost 1 base; unmatched junction nucleotides: 3. The CDR3 DNA reads as TGTGCCAGCAGCAATAGCGGGGGGGTCCAAGAGACCCAGTACTTC. Translated, it gives CASSNSGGVQETQYF.

The genes are TRBV28 and TRBJ2-1; D is possibly TRBD2 (6 bases). The V end was cut by 6 bases, the J end by 6 bases, with 18 bases between. Germline lookup yields CDR1 MDHEN and CDR2 SYDVKM. CDR3 length equals 15 residues. CDR3 sequence reads: CASREVGGMPNEQFF. CDR3 sequence (DNA): TGTGCCAGCAGAGAAGTCGGGGGAATGCCCAATGAGCAGTTCTTC. Full variable domain (rest looked up from reference TRBV28 and TRBJ2-1): DVKVTQSSRYLVKRTGEKVFLECVQDMDHENMFWYRQDPGLGLRLIYFSYDVKMKEKGDIPEGYSVSREKKERFSLILESASTNQTSMYLCASREVGGMPNEQFFGPGTRLTVL.

The chain couples TRBV11-2 to TRBJ2-1, with TRBD2 identical over 9 bases. CDR1 is SGHAT and CDR2 is FQNNGV in the germline V gene. The CDR3 length is 16 residues. After removal of 5 bases from V and 7 bases from J, the junction contained 12 bases not matched to a gene. The CDR3 protein is CASSLGVAGGRNEQFF. The CDR3 DNA sequence: TGTGCCAGCAGCCTTGGGGTTGCGGGAGGGCGAAATGAGCAGTTCTTC.

The gene calls are TRBV5-1 and TRBJ1-1; TRBD1 matches 9 bases. CDR3 length equals 15 residues. Germline assignment: CDR1 SGHRS and CDR2 YFSETQ. V gave up 3 bases and J gave up 0 bases; unmatched junction bases: 3. CDR3 coding DNA: TGCGCCAGCAGCTGGGGACAGGGCGTGAACACTGAAGCTTTCTTT. This sequence encodes CASSWGQGVNTEAFF.

The genes are TRBV19 and TRBJ1-5, with D perhaps matching TRBD1 (6 bases). The CDR3 extends over 14 amino acids. Trimming shortened V by 1 base and J by 7 bases, and 11 bases separated the two germline ends. Germline values: CDR1 LNHDA, CDR2 SQIVND (reference sequence). CDR3 loop: CASSIGGLGQPQHF. Here the CDR3 DNA reads TGTGCCAGTAGTATAGGGGGGCTCGGGCAGCCCCAGCATTTT.

The rearrangement joins TRBV19 to TRBJ2-5, with D possibly TRBD2 on 5 matching bases. With 6 bases removed from V and 2 bases from J, the gap between germline ends came to 19 bases. The germline V gene has CDR1 LNHDA and CDR2 SQIVND (reference sequence). The CDR3 loop spans 16 amino acids. The CDR3 here is CASRPTVGVGQETQYF. In nucleotides, the CDR3 is TGTGCCAGTAGGCCGACGGTCGGGGTTGGACAAGAGACCCAGTACTTC.

The chain has TRBV28 and TRBJ2-7, with TRBD1 matching over 8 bases. CDR1 is MDHEN, CDR2 SYDVKM, per germline. With 8 bases clipped from V and 2 bases from J, the junction kept 11 bases outside the gene matches. The CDR3 has 15 residues. The DNA for the CDR3 is TGTGCCAGCTCTATTCCGGGACAGGTCACCTACGAGCAGTACTTC. Protein sequence: CASSIPGQVTYEQYF.